This T cell receptor (beta chain) comes out of a study of technical replicates of blood from a few donors (dated by TCRdb to between 2016 and 2019). Comments on this clone: The antigen it binds to is not known. The record has no base qualities; no much larger clone is one base away.

At the junction V is shortened by 5 bases and J by 2 bases, with 13 bases in between. From the germline V gene (reference sequence), CDR1 is LNHNV and CDR2 is YYDKDF. Counted from cysteine to phenylalanine, this CDR3 has 14 amino acids. This entry keeps only the CDR3 DNA: 42 bases, framed from base 1. Library method: the immunoSEQ multiplex PCR assay. This immuneACCESS table, as held by TCRdb, lists in-frame sequences with V and J called but not all clones. Of the missing ones, under half trace to an unresolved V gene in checked studies; the others have no known cause. The sample contains approximately 70,000 clones, roughly 92% of them found a single time. The ten largest clones represent 0.36% of the sample.

Sequenced sample: T cells isolated from PBMCs. The chain couples TRBV15 to TRBJ2-7; TRBD2 is possibly the D segment (5 matching bases). The clonotype originates from a human donor in good health. This receptor has the CDR3 CATSASGPAYEQYF. DNA sequence: TGTGCCACCAGCGCCAGCGGACCCGCCTACGAGCAGTACTTC.